This T cell receptor (beta chain) was retrieved from a study of T cells after yellow fever vaccination. Findings and caveats of the study: Researchers report a weaker secondary response that nonetheless peaked faster, day 5 versus 15. Clonotypes appearing in both CD4 and CD8 compartments existed, and their share was small. In post-booster samples, most primary-vaccination clones reappeared (roughly 96% CD4, roughly 88% CD8).

Each CDR3 protein is one row after TCRdb ran MiXCR on the 5' RACE reads. The table lists almost 600,000 distinct CDR3 sequences, less than 15% of them singletons. Turning to this clonotype: Its matching antigen is unknown. Its ends do not fully match the called genes, so a read error is possible.

The CDR3 is 17 amino acids. Looked up from germline, CDR1 is MNHEY and CDR2 is SVGEGT. The material sequenced was PBMCs, taken on the day of the yellow fever booster vaccination. This receptor was obtained from a man aged 30 to 39 who received the YFV17D yellow fever vaccine. The chain carries TRBV6-2 or TRBV6-3 and TRBJ2-7; D possibly corresponds to TRBD2 (6 bases). CDR3 region: CASSNSARDLRTTEQNF. CDR3 in DNA: TGTGCCAGCAGTAACTCCGCCCGGGACTTACGCACCACCGAGCAGAACTTC.